The 20 T cell receptor beta chains below come from one sample, sequenced in a study of CD8+ T cells in alopecia areata (dated by TCRdb to the late 2010s). The intended sense of this specimen's treatment or condition label: oral pan-JAK inhibitor, 5-10 mg twice daily. The library was generated by the immunoSEQ multiplex PCR assay. RNA was extracted from all samples and reverse transcribed into cDNA, which served as template for TCR sequencing. TCRdb holds this immuneACCESS table with in-frame rearrangements only. Some clones are missing; in checked studies, unresolved V genes explain under half, and the rest has no known cause. A total of under 110,000 clones appear in this sample, around 60% of them only once. The top ten clonotypes cover roughly 17% of the sample. The material was CD8+ T cells sorted from blood, obtained between weeks 55 and 65, from a patient treated with tofacitinib. The receptors were sampled from a human donor with alopecia areata.

This clone was observed a few times. CDR3 coding DNA: TGTGCCAGCAGCCCCAAAGGGGCCGCTAACTATGGCTACACCTTC. Translating it yields CASSPKGAANYGYTF. V usage is TRBV7-6 and J usage is TRBJ1-2, with D tentatively TRBD1 (5 bases). The CDR3 consists of 15 residues. The V and J ends lost 5 bases and 0 bases respectively, with 13 bases between them. The germline V gene encodes CDR1 SGHVS and CDR2 FNYEAQ.

This CDR3 is CASSPRNTEAFF. As DNA, the CDR3 is TGTGCCAGCAGCCCCAGAAACACTGAAGCTTTCTTT. J is TRBJ1-1 and V is TRBV7-9; D remains unclear. CDR3 size: 12 residues. V was trimmed by 5 bases and J by 2 bases, leaving 6 bases between them. Per the germline V gene, CDR1 is SEHNR and CDR2 is FQNEAQ (reference sequence).

This chain joins TRBV15 and TRBJ2-1, with D perhaps TRBD1 (5 bases). The CDR3 is made up of 14 amino acids. Germline CDR1 and CDR2: LNHNV and YYDKDF (reference sequence). Trimming shortened V by 4 bases and J by 6 bases, and 13 bases separated the two germline ends. The CDR3 here is CATSTPGQGNEQFF. The CDR3 DNA sequence: TGTGCCACCAGCACCCCTGGGCAGGGCAATGAGCAGTTCTTC.

This clone was counted a few times. V and J are TRBV7-9 and TRBJ2-3; 10 positions match TRBD1. Germline assignment: CDR1 SEHNR and CDR2 FQNEAQ (reference sequence). Unmatched junction bases numbered 1, after V lost 4 bases and J lost 3 bases. The CDR3 is 14 amino acids. CDR3 DNA sequence: TGTGCCAGCAGCTCGGGACAGGGGACAGATACGCAGTATTTT. Translation: CASSSGQGTDTQYF.

The J gene is TRBJ2-6, the V gene TRBV9; TRBD1 agrees at 8 bases. Germline trimming cut 3 bases from V and 0 bases from J; bases unmatched to any gene: 2. This CDR3 contains 16 residues. CDR1 is SGDLS, CDR2 YYNGEE, per germline. This chain's CDR3 is CASSATGVSGANVLTF. CDR3 nucleotide sequence: TGTGCCAGCAGCGCGACAGGGGTCTCTGGGGCCAACGTCCTGACTTTC. Together with reference TRBV9 and TRBJ2-6, the CDR3 gives the full variable domain: DSGVTQTPKHLITATGQRVTLRCSPRSGDLSVYWYQQSLDQGLQFLIQYYNGEERAKGNILERFSAQQFPDLHSELNLSSLELGDSALYFCASSATGVSGANVLTFGAGSRLTVL.

This clone was counted between two and nine times. The V and J genes are TRBV29-1 and TRBJ2-7; 11 bases align to TRBD1. The germline V gene has CDR1 SQVTM and CDR2 ANQGSEA. J was trimmed by 3 bases and V by 6 bases; bases with no gene match: 10. The CDR3 loop spans 15 amino acids. CDR3 DNA: TGCAGCGTAACACGCGGACAGGGGGCTAGCTACGAGCAGTACTTC. Translation gives CSVTRGQGASYEQYF.

The V and J genes are TRBV7-6 and TRBJ1-5; D gene uncertain. CDR1 is SGHVS, CDR2 FNYEAQ, per germline. The CDR3 loop spans 14 amino acids. V shed 0 bases and J shed 1 base, with 4 bases lying between them. The CDR3 loop reads CASSLAASNQPQHF. The CDR3 nucleotides are TGTGCCAGCAGCTTAGCCGCCAGCAATCAGCCCCAGCATTTT.

The count of this clone is one. This rearrangement joins TRBV19 to TRBJ2-7; D not certain. Germline values: CDR1 LNHDA, CDR2 SQIVND (reference sequence). V lost 6 bases and J 0 bases, leaving 15 bases between the germline ends. The CDR3 spans 15 residues. CDR3 residues: CASSMAGQSSYEQYF. The CDR3 region has the DNA TGTGCCAGTAGCATGGCCGGGCAGAGCTCCTACGAGCAGTACTTC.

The chain joins TRBV27 to TRBJ2-2; TRBD1 aligns across 7 bases. CDR3 length equals 13 residues. Germline V CDR1 and CDR2: MNHEY, SMNVEV (reference sequence). The trim removed 5 bases at V and 6 bases at J, leaving 3 bases unmatched. DNA of the CDR3: TGTGCCAGCAGTCCGACAGGGCCCGGGGAGCTGTTTTTT. Protein sequence: CASSPTGPGELFF.

This clone has only a few counts. The chain combines TRBV9 with TRBJ2-1, with 8 bases fitting TRBD2. J gave up 4 bases and V 0 bases, and 6 bases lay outside the gene matches. The germline V gene has CDR1 SGDLS and CDR2 YYNGEE. This CDR3 is built from 16 residues. The CDR3 nucleotides are TGTGCCAGCAGCGTAGGTACGAGCGGGGGATACAATGAGCAGTTCTTC. This codes for CASSVGTSGGYNEQFF.

The CDR3 is CAWRTGRNEQFF. Here the CDR3 DNA reads TGTGCCTGGAGGACCGGACGGAATGAGCAGTTCTTC. The chain employs TRBV30 and TRBJ2-1; D is ambiguous. In germline, CDR1 is GTSNPN, CDR2 SVGIG (reference sequence). The V end lost 3 bases, the J end lost 7 bases, and 10 bases lay between the germline ends. The CDR3 extends over 12 amino acids.

The chain has TRBV2 and TRBJ1-1; D is possibly TRBD1 (6 bases). V dropped 11 bases and J dropped 1 base, with 14 bases sitting between them. The length of the CDR3 is 13 residues. Germline CDR1 and CDR2: SNHLY and FYNNEI. The CDR3 protein is CAPRGRGNTEAFF. DNA for the CDR3: TGTGCCCCAAGAGGCAGGGGGAACACTGAAGCTTTCTTT. The whole variable domain, filled in from reference TRBV2 and TRBJ1-1, reads EPEVTQTPSHQVTQMGQEVILRCVPISNHLYFYWYRQILGQKVEFLVSFYNNEISEKSEIFDDQFSVERPDGSNFTLKIRSTKLEDSAMYFCAPRGRGNTEAFFGQGTRLTVV.

The rearrangement links TRBV10-1 to TRBJ2-7; 11 bases match TRBD2. V lost 9 bases and J lost 3; bases outside the gene matches: 10. The CDR3 loop spans 15 amino acids. Germline V lookup: CDR1 WNHNN, CDR2 SYGVQD (reference sequence). CDR3 in DNA: TGCGCCAGGGTACCGGGACTAGCGGTGGACTACGAGCAGTACTTC. The encoded protein is CARVPGLAVDYEQYF.

The chain has TRBV20-1 and TRBJ2-7; D may be TRBD2 (5 bases). Germline-derived CDR1 and CDR2 are DFQATT and SNEGSKA (reference sequence). CDR3 length: 11 residues. V shed 5 bases and J shed 7 bases, with 12 bases lying between them. Here the CDR3 reads CSAPNTGEQYF. CDR3 sequence (DNA): TGCAGTGCTCCTAATACGGGGGAGCAGTACTTC.

The rearrangement links TRBV29-1 to TRBJ2-1, with 10 nucleotides matching TRBD2. In germline, CDR1 is SQVTM, CDR2 ANQGSEA. There are 14 residues in the CDR3. V trimming: 7 bases; J trimming: 2 bases; junction bases outside the gene matches: 5. CDR3 bases: TGCAGCGCTACGAGCGGGGGGGCCTACAATGAGCAGTTCTTC. This sequence encodes CSATSGGAYNEQFF.

This clone has a handful of counts. V usage is TRBV2 and J usage is TRBJ2-7; D is possibly TRBD2 (6 bases). CDR3 length: 14 residues. V lost 8 bases and J 7 bases, leaving 21 bases between the germline ends. The V gene's germline CDR1 is SNHLY and CDR2 FYNNEI. The CDR3 region is CASLRGTAKTEQYF. CDR3 DNA sequence: TGTGCCAGCCTGCGCGGGACGGCGAAGACGGAGCAGTACTTC.

This clone has a handful of counts. The V gene is TRBV7-9, the J gene TRBJ2-7; D ambiguous. Trimming took 0 bases from V and 6 from J, leaving 18 bases between them. This CDR3 has 16 residues. Germline V gene lookup returns CDR1 SEHNR and CDR2 FQNEAQ (reference sequence). DNA of the CDR3: TGTGCCAGCAGCTTAGCCCTGAATACACCCAGAGTCGAGCAGTACTTC. Translated, it gives CASSLALNTPRVEQYF.

A few counts support this clone. V gene TRBV29-1 combines with J gene TRBJ2-1, with 8 bases identical to TRBD2. V was pared by 3 bases and J by 5 bases, with 6 bases of the junction left unmatched. The CDR3 extends over 14 amino acids. Germline CDR1 SQVTM, CDR2 ANQGSEA. The CDR3 here is CSVDPSGRHNEQFF. The CDR3 DNA sequence: TGCAGCGTTGACCCTAGCGGGCGTCACAATGAGCAGTTCTTC.

The rearrangement uses TRBV4-1 and TRBJ1-1; D is undetermined. This CDR3 has 13 amino acids. V shed 3 bases and J shed 5 bases, with 10 bases lying between them. Germline lookup yields CDR1 MGHRA and CDR2 YSYEKL. CDR3 in amino acids: CASSHPRGTEAFF. For the CDR3, the DNA is TGCGCCAGCAGCCACCCACGTGGGACTGAAGCTTTCTTT.

V is TRBV27 and J is TRBJ2-7, with D possibly matching TRBD2 (5 bases). The length of the CDR3 is 13 residues. Germline CDR1 and CDR2: MNHEY and SMNVEV (reference sequence). Deletions cut 2 bases from V and 5 bases from J, with 10 bases between. CDR3 nucleotide sequence: TGTGCCAGCAGTTTACGGGGTCGCGACGAGCAGTACTTC. Translating it yields CASSLRGRDEQYF.